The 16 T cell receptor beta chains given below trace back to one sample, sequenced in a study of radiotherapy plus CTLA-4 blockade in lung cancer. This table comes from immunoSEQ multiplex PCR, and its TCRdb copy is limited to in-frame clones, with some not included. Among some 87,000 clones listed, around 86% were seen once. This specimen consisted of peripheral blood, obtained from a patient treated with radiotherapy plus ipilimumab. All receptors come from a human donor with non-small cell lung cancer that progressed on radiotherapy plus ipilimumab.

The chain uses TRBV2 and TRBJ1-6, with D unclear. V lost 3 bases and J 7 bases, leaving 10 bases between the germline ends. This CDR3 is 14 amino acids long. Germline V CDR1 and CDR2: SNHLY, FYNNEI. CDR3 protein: CASSDRRNNSPLHF. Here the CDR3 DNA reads TGTGCCAGCAGTGATCGACGGAACAATTCACCCCTCCACTTT.

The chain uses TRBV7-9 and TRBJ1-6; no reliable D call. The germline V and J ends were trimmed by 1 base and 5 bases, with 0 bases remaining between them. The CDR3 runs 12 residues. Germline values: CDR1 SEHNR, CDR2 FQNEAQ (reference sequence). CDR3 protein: CASSLDNSPLHF. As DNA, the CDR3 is TGTGCCAGCAGCTTAGATAATTCACCCCTCCACTTT.

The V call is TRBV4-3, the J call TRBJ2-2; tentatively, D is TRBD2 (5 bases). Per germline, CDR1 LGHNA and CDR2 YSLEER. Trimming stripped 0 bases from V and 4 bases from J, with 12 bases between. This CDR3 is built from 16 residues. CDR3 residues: CASSQDWLAGTGELFF. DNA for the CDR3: TGCGCCAGCAGCCAAGATTGGCTAGCCGGCACCGGGGAGCTGTTTTTT.

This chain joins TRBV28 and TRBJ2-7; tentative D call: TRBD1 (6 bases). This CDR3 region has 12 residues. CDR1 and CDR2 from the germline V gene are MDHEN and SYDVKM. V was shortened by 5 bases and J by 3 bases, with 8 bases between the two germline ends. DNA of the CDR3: TGTGCCAGCAGTCACAGGGACTACGAGCAGTACTTC. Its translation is CASSHRDYEQYF.

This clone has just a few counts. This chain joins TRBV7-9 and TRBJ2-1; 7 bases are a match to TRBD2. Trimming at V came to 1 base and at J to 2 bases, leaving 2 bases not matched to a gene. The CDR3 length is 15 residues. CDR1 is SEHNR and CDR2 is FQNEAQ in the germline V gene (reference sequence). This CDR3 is CASSLEGGPYNEQFF. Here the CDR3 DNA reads TGTGCCAGCAGCTTAGAGGGAGGGCCCTACAATGAGCAGTTCTTC.

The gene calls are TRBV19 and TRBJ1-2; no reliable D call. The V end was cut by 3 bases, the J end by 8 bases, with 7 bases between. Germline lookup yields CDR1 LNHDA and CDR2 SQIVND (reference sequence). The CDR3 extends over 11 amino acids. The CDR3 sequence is CASSMVSGYTF. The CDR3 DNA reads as TGTGCCAGTAGTATGGTGAGCGGCTACACCTTC.

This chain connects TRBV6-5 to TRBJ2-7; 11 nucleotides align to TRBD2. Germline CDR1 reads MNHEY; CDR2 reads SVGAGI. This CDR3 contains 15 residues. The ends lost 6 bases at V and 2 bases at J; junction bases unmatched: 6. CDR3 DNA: TGTGCCAGCAGCCCACTAGCGGGGGAAACCTACGAGCAGTACTTC. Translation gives CASSPLAGETYEQYF.

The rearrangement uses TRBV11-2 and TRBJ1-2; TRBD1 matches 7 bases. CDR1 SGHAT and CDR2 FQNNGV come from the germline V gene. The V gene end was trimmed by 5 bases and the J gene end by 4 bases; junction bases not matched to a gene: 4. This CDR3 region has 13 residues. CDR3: CASSPRDSYGYTF. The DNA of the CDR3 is TGTGCCAGCAGCCCCCGGGACAGCTATGGCTACACCTTC.

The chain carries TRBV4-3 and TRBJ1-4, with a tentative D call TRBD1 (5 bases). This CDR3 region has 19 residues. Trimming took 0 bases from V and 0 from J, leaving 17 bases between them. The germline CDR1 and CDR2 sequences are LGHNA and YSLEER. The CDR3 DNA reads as TGCGCCAGCAGCCAAGACCCTGGTGGGACGGCCGCAACTAATGAAAAACTGTTTTTT. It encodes CASSQDPGGTAATNEKLFF.

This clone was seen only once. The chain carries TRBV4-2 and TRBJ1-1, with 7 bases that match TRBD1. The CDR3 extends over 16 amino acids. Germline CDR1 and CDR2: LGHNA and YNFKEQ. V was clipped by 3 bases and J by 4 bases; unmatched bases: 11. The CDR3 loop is CASSQNRDSIATEAFF. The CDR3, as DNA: TGTGCCAGCAGCCAGAACCGGGACAGCATCGCCACTGAAGCTTTCTTT.

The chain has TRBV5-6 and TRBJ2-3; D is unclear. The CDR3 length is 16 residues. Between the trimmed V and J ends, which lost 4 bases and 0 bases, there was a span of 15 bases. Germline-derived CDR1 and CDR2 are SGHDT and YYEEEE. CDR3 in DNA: TGTGCCAGCAGCCTGGAAGGAGCTTGGAGCACAGATACGCAGTATTTT. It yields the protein CASSLEGAWSTDTQYF.

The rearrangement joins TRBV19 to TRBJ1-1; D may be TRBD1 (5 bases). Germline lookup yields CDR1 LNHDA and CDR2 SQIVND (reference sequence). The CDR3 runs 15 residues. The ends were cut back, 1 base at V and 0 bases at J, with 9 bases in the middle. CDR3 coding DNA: TGTGCCAGTAGTATAGGGACATTTTTGAACACTGAAGCTTTCTTT. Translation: CASSIGTFLNTEAFF.

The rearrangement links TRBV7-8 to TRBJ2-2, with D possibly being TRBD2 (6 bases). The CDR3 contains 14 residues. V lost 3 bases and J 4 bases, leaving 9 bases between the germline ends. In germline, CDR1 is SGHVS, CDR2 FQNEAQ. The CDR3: CASSLGLSTGELFF. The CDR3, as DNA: TGTGCCAGCAGCTTGGGACTCAGCACCGGGGAGCTGTTTTTT.

The CDR3 sequence: CATSRDRASGVYEQYF. Here the CDR3 DNA reads TGTGCCACCAGCAGAGATCGAGCTAGCGGCGTCTACGAGCAGTACTTC. The V and J genes are TRBV15 and TRBJ2-7, with 7 bases fitting TRBD2. This CDR3 contains 16 residues. With 0 bases clipped from V and 3 bases from J, the junction kept 8 bases outside the gene matches. Germline lookup yields CDR1 LNHNV and CDR2 YYDKDF (reference sequence).

The CDR3 sequence is CASSLTAGYEQYF. Here the CDR3 DNA reads TGCGCCAGCAGCTTGACTGCGGGATACGAGCAGTACTTC. V gene TRBV5-1 combines with J gene TRBJ2-7; possible D gene TRBD2, 6 bases. The germline gives CDR1 SGHRS, CDR2 YFSETQ. With 1 base removed from V and 4 bases from J, the gap between germline ends came to 9 bases. The CDR3 sequence is 13 residues long.

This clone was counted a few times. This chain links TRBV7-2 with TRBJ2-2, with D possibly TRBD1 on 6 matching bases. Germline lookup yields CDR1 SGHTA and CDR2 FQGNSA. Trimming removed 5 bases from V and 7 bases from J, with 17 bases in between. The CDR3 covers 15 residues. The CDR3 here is CASSPRDTSGGELFF. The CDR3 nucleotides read TGTGCCAGCAGCCCGAGGGACACCTCGGGCGGGGAGCTGTTTTTT.